Below, 3 T cell receptor beta chains from the same sample are listed, as sequenced in a study of technical replicates of blood from a handful of donors. The assay was immunoSEQ multiplex PCR, and TCRdb's table has in-frame clones only and misses some. The repertoire holds some 80,000 clones, 92% seen once, with about 0.27% in the top ten. What was sequenced was T cells isolated from PBMCs. The receptors originated from a human donor in good health.

The chain employs TRBV7-9 and TRBJ1-4, with 8 bases matching TRBD1. CDR3 size: 15 residues. Germline CDR1 reads SEHNR; CDR2 reads FQNEAQ (reference sequence). V was clipped by 5 bases and J by 7 bases; unmatched bases: 9. The CDR3 DNA reads TGTGCCAGCAGCCATGCTCAGGGGGCCTTTGAAAAACTGTTTTTT. Protein: CASSHAQGAFEKLFF. The whole variable domain, remainder taken from reference TRBV7-9 and TRBJ1-4, is DTGVSQNPRHKITKRGQNVTFRCDPISEHNRLYWYRQTLGQGPEFLTYFQNEAQLEKSRLLSDRFSAERPKGSFSTLEIQRTEQGDSAMYLCASSHAQGAFEKLFFGSGTQLSVL.

The J gene is TRBJ1-1, the V gene TRBV4-1; 7 nucleotides align to TRBD1. V was pared by 1 base and J by 1 base, with 0 bases of the junction left unmatched. The CDR3 has 14 residues. Germline V gives CDR1 MGHRA, CDR2 YSYEKL. The CDR3 sequence is CASSQGDRNTEAFF. The CDR3 DNA is TGCGCCAGCAGCCAAGGGGACAGGAACACTGAAGCTTTCTTT.

This chain connects TRBV13 to TRBJ2-7; tentatively, D is TRBD1 (6 bases). The CDR3 is 15 residues long. The germline V and J ends were trimmed by 4 bases and 2 bases, with 15 bases remaining between them. Looked up from germline, CDR1 is PRHDT and CDR2 is FYEKMQ (reference sequence). The CDR3 sequence is CASSSRQDLTYEQYF. The CDR3 nucleotides are TGTGCCAGCAGCTCACGACAGGATCTTACCTACGAGCAGTACTTC. The full variable domain, with the rest looked up from reference TRBV13 and TRBJ2-7, is AAGVIQSPRHLIKEKRETATLKCYPIPRHDTVYWYQQGPGQDPQFLISFYEKMQSDKGSIPDRFSAQQFSDYHSELNMSSLELGDSALYFCASSSRQDLTYEQYFGPGTRLTVT.